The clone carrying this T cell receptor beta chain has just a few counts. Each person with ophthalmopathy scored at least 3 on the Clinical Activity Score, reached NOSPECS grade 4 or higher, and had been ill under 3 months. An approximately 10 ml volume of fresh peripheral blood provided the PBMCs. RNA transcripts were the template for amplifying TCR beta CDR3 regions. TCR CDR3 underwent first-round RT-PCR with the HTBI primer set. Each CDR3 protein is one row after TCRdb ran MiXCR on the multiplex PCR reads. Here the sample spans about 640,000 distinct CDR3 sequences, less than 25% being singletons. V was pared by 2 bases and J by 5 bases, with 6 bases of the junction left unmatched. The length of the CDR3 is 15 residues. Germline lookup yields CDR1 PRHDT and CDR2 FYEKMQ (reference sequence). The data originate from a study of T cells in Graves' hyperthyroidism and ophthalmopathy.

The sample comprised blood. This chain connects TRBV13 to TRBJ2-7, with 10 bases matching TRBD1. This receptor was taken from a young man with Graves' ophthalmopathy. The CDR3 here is CASSLKGQGYHEQYF. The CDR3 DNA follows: TGTGCCAGCAGCTTAAAGGGACAGGGGTACCACGAGCAGTACTTC.